These 24 T cell receptor beta chains share one sample of origin, sequenced in a study of response to subunit inactivated influenza vaccine. Each CDR3 protein gets one entry after TCRdb re-called the RT-PCR reads with MiXCR. Here the sample spans about 520,000 distinct CDR3 sequences, 25% being singletons. Material: CD4+ T cells sorted from PBMCs, obtained more than 4 days after vaccination. The receptor source for this set is a man between 45 and 60 years old who received an inactivated influenza vaccine.

The chain is built from TRBV2 and TRBJ2-7; tentative D call: TRBD1 (5 bases). Trimming stripped 8 bases from V and 2 bases from J, with 16 bases between. This CDR3 comprises 14 residues. Germline assignment: CDR1 SNHLY and CDR2 FYNNEI. CDR3 region: CASQPGMSPYEQYF. CDR3 DNA: TGTGCCAGCCAACCAGGGATGTCTCCCTACGAGCAGTACTTC.

This clonotype was picked up many times. J is TRBJ1-2 and V is TRBV12-3 or TRBV12-4, with D uncertain. The CDR3 is 13 residues long. The ends were cut back, 3 bases at V and 2 bases at J, with 7 bases in the middle. For the CDR3, the DNA is TGTGCCAGCAGTTTGAAGGGAAACTATGGCTACACCTTC. Protein: CASSLKGNYGYTF.

The chain joins TRBV7-6 to TRBJ2-5, with 14 nucleotides matching TRBD2. The trim removed 5 bases at V and 5 bases at J, leaving 7 bases unmatched. The CDR3 consists of 16 residues. Germline loops: CDR1 SGHVS, CDR2 FNYEAQ. CDR3 loop: CASSPRTSGRSETQYF. The CDR3 DNA reads TGTGCCAGCAGCCCTAGGACTAGCGGGAGGTCGGAGACCCAGTACTTC.

This chain uses TRBV4-3 with TRBJ1-2; D unclear. Germline lookup yields CDR1 LGHNA and CDR2 YSLEER. V lost 2 bases, J lost 4 bases, and 11 bases lay in between. This CDR3 has 14 amino acids. The CDR3 is CASSQYGIAYGYTF. The DNA of the CDR3 is TGCGCCAGCAGCCAATACGGGATCGCCTATGGCTACACCTTC.

This clonotype was counted many times. The chain links TRBV6-1 to TRBJ2-2, with D possibly being TRBD1 (5 bases). The V end lost 5 bases, the J end lost 4 bases, and 14 bases lay between the germline ends. This CDR3 spans 15 amino acids. Germline lookup yields CDR1 MNHNS and CDR2 SASEGT. The CDR3 loop is CASSQLEQVTGELFF. The CDR3 DNA is TGTGCCAGCAGTCAATTGGAACAGGTCACCGGGGAGCTGTTTTTT.

This clonotype has at least ten counts. The CDR3 reads CASSLSRGGTGNTEAFF. DNA of the CDR3: TGTGCCAGCAGCTTATCAAGAGGGGGCACTGGGAACACTGAAGCTTTCTTT. This chain links TRBV7-9 with TRBJ1-1; 7 nucleotides agree with TRBD1. Germline trimming cut 2 bases from V and 1 base from J; bases unmatched to any gene: 10. This CDR3 has 17 amino acids. Germline V gene lookup returns CDR1 SEHNR and CDR2 FQNEAQ (reference sequence).

V is TRBV5-1 and J is TRBJ1-2; 8 bases line up with TRBD1. The CDR3 contains 14 residues. With V trimmed by 2 bases and J by 7 bases, 7 bases remained unmatched. From germline, CDR1 is SGHRS and CDR2 YFSETQ. DNA for the CDR3: TGCGCCAGCAGCTTATTCGACAGGGGCGGTGGCTACACCTTC. It specifies CASSLFDRGGGYTF.

This sequence joins TRBV10-3 and TRBJ2-2; D remains ambiguous. CDR3 size: 15 residues. V was shortened by 0 bases and J by 1 base, with 6 bases between the two germline ends. Germline V gene lookup returns CDR1 ENHRY and CDR2 SYGVKD. CDR3 nucleotide sequence: TGTGCCATCAGTGAGTCGACGGGGAACACCGGGGAGCTGTTTTTT. Residues: CAISESTGNTGELFF.

This clonotype was picked up a small number of times. The chain uses TRBV5-1 and TRBJ2-3; D may be TRBD2 (6 bases). Per germline, CDR1 SGHRS and CDR2 YFSETQ. Trimming pared 7 bases from V and 1 base from J, leaving 13 bases between. The CDR3 contains 14 residues. The CDR3 loop is CASGVERGTDTQYF. The CDR3 bases are TGCGCCAGCGGGGTAGAGCGGGGCACAGATACGCAGTATTTT.

The chain joins TRBV18 to TRBJ2-3; 9 positions agree with TRBD2. The germline V gene encodes CDR1 KGHSH and CDR2 LQKENI. CDR3 length: 15 residues. The J segment lost 2 bases and the V segment lost 4 bases, leaving 4 bases of the junction unmatched. This chain's CDR3 is CASSQLAGDTDTQYF. The CDR3 nucleotides read TGTGCCAGCTCACAACTAGCGGGCGACACAGATACGCAGTATTTT. Filled out from reference TRBV18 and TRBJ2-3, the complete variable domain reads NAGVMQNPRHLVRRRGQEARLRCSPMKGHSHVYWYRQLPEEGLKFMVYLQKENIIDESGMPKERFSAEFPKEGPSILRIQQVVRGDSAAYFCASSQLAGDTDTQYFGPGTRLTVL.

The V and J genes are TRBV7-2 and TRBJ2-1, with a possible D match to TRBD2 (6 bases). Deletions cut 7 bases from V and 9 bases from J, with 22 bases between. CDR1 and CDR2 from the germline V gene are SGHTA and FQGNSA. The length of the CDR3 is 15 residues. CDR3 region: CASTPGGILVFEQFF. CDR3 sequence (DNA): TGTGCCAGCACCCCCGGAGGGATCCTCGTATTTGAGCAGTTCTTC.

Worth noting for this clonotype: One junction end disagrees with the germline gene, perhaps due to a read error. CDR3 sequence reads: CASSLGSGTGELFF. The CDR3 bases are TGTGCCAGCAGCTTAGGGTCAGGGACCGGGGAGCTGTTTTTT. The gene calls are TRBV12-3 or TRBV12-4 and TRBJ2-2; D might be TRBD1 (5 bases). The CDR3 runs to 14 residues.

The rearrangement uses TRBV2 and TRBJ2-3; the match to TRBD2 covers 14 bases. The germline V gene has CDR1 SNHLY and CDR2 FYNNEI. The V segment lost 0 bases and the J segment 4 bases; nucleotides outside the gene matches: 3. CDR3 size: 17 residues. DNA of the CDR3: TGTGCCAGCAGTGAAGCGGGACTAGCGGGGGAGTCAGATACGCAGTATTTT. Its protein is CASSEAGLAGESDTQYF.

The V and J genes are TRBV5-1 and TRBJ2-7; possibly TRBD2 for D (6 bases). CDR1 is SGHRS, CDR2 YFSETQ, per germline. V was clipped by 5 bases and J by 2 bases, with 14 bases between them. The CDR3 sequence is 14 residues long. The CDR3 DNA follows: TGCGCCAGCAGGGGCGGGACTTATACCTACGAGCAGTACTTC. This sequence encodes CASRGGTYTYEQYF.

In this sample, this clonotype turned up a few times. V is TRBV15 and J is TRBJ2-3; D is tentatively TRBD1 or TRBD2 (5 bases each). With 0 bases removed from V and 4 bases from J, the gap between germline ends came to 26 bases. The CDR3 is 20 residues long. CDR1 is LNHNV and CDR2 is YYDKDF in the germline V gene (reference sequence). CDR3 in DNA: TGTGCCACCAGCAGAGATCATGCCCAAATGAGGGGTGATCTGGCAGATACGCAGTATTTT. It translates to CATSRDHAQMRGDLADTQYF. Full variable domain (rest looked up from reference TRBV15 and TRBJ2-3): DAMVIQNPRYQVTQFGKPVTLSCSQTLNHNVMYWYQQKSSQAPKLLFHYYDKDFNNEADTPDNFQSRRPNTSFCFLDIRSPGLGDTAMYLCATSRDHAQMRGDLADTQYFGPGTRLTVL.

The J gene is TRBJ2-7, the V gene TRBV5-1; TRBD1 or TRBD2 may be the D gene (5 bases each). Germline assignment: CDR1 SGHRS and CDR2 YFSETQ. The CDR3 sequence is 14 residues long. The ends were cut back, 4 bases at V and 3 bases at J, with 14 bases in the middle. CDR3 sequence reads: CASSIAGANYEQYF. For the CDR3, the DNA is TGCGCCAGCAGCATAGCCGGGGCAAACTACGAGCAGTACTTC. Drawing the rest from reference TRBV5-1 and TRBJ2-7, the complete variable domain is KAGVTQTPRYLIKTRGQQVTLSCSPISGHRSVSWYQQTPGQGLQFLFEYFSETQRNKGNFPGRFSGRQFSNSRSEMNVSTLELGDSALYLCASSIAGANYEQYFGPGTRLTVT.

This clonotype was seen more than once but under ten times. The V and J genes are TRBV12-3 or TRBV12-4 and TRBJ2-3; 7 bases agree with TRBD2. V was clipped by 7 bases and J by 0 bases; unmatched bases: 7. This CDR3 has 15 residues. The CDR3: CASIAGRLSTDTQYF. CDR3 in DNA: TGTGCCAGCATAGCCGGGAGGCTTAGCACAGATACGCAGTATTTT.

This clonotype has a handful of counts. The rearrangement joins TRBV21-1 to TRBJ2-4; TRBD1 is taken as the D call from the table, unchecked against the DNA. TRBV21-1 counts as a pseudogene. This CDR3 spans 14 amino acids. The CDR3 nucleotides are TGTGCCAGCAGCGCGGGACAGGGCCCGATCATTCAGTACTTC. This sequence encodes CASSAGQGPIIQYF.

The chain is built from TRBV6-1 and TRBJ2-5; TRBD1 aligns across 9 bases. Germline CDR1 is MNHNS and CDR2 is SASEGT. The CDR3 covers 15 residues. Trimming took 6 bases from V and 4 from J; bases not matched to a gene: 9. The CDR3 region has the DNA TGTGCCAGCAGGGCACCGGGACAGGGCTTAGAGACCCAGTACTTC. Protein product: CASRAPGQGLETQYF.

This clonotype occurred many times. This CDR3 is CSGQGPGELFF. DNA for the CDR3: TGCAGCGGTCAGGGCCCCGGGGAGCTGTTTTTT. V and J are TRBV29-1 and TRBJ2-2, with D tentatively TRBD1 (5 bases). Germline V gives CDR1 SQVTM, CDR2 ANQGSEA. The CDR3 sequence is 11 residues long. Trimming took off 7 bases at V and 6 bases at J, with 9 bases between the two ends.

This clonotype was seen more than once but under ten times. V gene TRBV28 combines with J gene TRBJ1-2; possibly TRBD1 for D (5 bases). The germline V gene encodes CDR1 MDHEN and CDR2 SYDVKM. The V gene lost 8 bases and the J gene lost 0 bases, with 13 bases spanning the gap. The length of the CDR3 is 14 residues. The CDR3 sequence: CASDPRETNYGYTF. DNA for the CDR3: TGTGCCAGCGATCCCAGGGAGACTAACTATGGCTACACCTTC.

This clonotype was seen ten or more times. The V and J genes are TRBV7-2 and TRBJ2-7, with D maybe TRBD2 (6 bases). The CDR3 is 14 amino acids. The V end was cut by 1 base, the J end by 6 bases, with 13 bases between. Germline V lookup: CDR1 SGHTA, CDR2 FQGNSA. In DNA form, the CDR3 reads TGTGCCAGCAGCTTAGGCCCAAGGGACTTCGAGCAGTACTTC. Amino acids: CASSLGPRDFEQYF.

This clonotype came up a few times. CDR3 nucleotide sequence: TGCGCCAGCAGCCCCGCCGGGGCAGCACATGAAAAACTGTTTTTT. This sequence encodes CASSPAGAAHEKLFF. The V and J genes are TRBV5-1 and TRBJ1-4; a weak D match, TRBD1 (5 bases). The ends were cut back, 4 bases at V and 6 bases at J, with 16 bases in the middle. This CDR3 is 15 amino acids long. Germline V CDR1 and CDR2: SGHRS, YFSETQ. The variable domain in full, completed from reference TRBV5-1 and TRBJ1-4, reads KAGVTQTPRYLIKTRGQQVTLSCSPISGHRSVSWYQQTPGQGLQFLFEYFSETQRNKGNFPGRFSGRQFSNSRSEMNVSTLELGDSALYLCASSPAGAAHEKLFFGSGTQLSVL.

V usage is TRBV5-6 and J usage is TRBJ2-1; the D gene is possibly TRBD1 (6 bases). Germline values: CDR1 SGHDT, CDR2 YYEEEE. This CDR3 spans 15 amino acids. V lost 0 bases and J lost 12, with 19 bases in between. CDR3 nucleotides: TGTGCCAGCAGCTTGGGGTCAGGGGTGATGCTCCTGCAGTTCTTC. Translation: CASSLGSGVMLLQFF. Variable domain in full (rest from reference TRBV5-6 and TRBJ2-1): DAGVTQSPTHLIKTRGQQVTLRCSPKSGHDTVSWYQQALGQGPQFIFQYYEEEERQRGNFPDRFSGHQFPNYSSELNVNALLLGDSALYLCASSLGSGVMLLQFFGPGTRLTVL.